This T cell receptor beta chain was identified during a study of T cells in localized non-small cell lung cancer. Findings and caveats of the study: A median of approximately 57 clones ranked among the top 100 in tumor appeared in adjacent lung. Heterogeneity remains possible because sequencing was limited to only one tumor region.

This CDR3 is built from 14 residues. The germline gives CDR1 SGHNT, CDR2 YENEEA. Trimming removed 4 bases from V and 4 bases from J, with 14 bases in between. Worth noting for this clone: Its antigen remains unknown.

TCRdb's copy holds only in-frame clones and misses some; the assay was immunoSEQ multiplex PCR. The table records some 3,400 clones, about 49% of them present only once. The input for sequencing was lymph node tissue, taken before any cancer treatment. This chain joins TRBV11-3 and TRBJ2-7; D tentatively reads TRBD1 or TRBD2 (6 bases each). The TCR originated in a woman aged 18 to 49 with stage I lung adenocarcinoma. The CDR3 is CASSSVGGLYEQYF. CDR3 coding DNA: TGTGCCAGCAGCTCGGTGGGGGGCCTATACGAGCAGTACTTC.